This TCR beta chain stems from a study of T cell responses to AZD1222 COVID-19 vaccine. General study results and limits: The sample set comprised mostly white British donors with more females, and clonal diversity was possibly underestimated. Just five or six AZD1222 recipients were seropositive at baseline. Two AZD1222 doses significantly raised spike-specific TCR breadth and depth over controls.

In regard to this clone: The antigen remains undetermined.

Libraries were prepared by immunoSEQ multiplex PCR; TCRdb keeps only in-frame clonotypes and omits some of them. The sample lists approximately 140,000 clones; about 93% were seen once. The receptor was isolated from an adult in good health. This specimen was peripheral blood, taken on day 0 of AZD1222 vaccination.

CDR3 in amino acids: CASSPAGSYEQYF. CDR3 nucleotides: TGTGCCAGCAGCCCCGCTGGGAGCTACGAGCAGTACTTC. The V gene is TRBV7-9, the J gene TRBJ2-7, with D maybe TRBD2 (5 bases). From germline, CDR1 is SEHNR and CDR2 FQNEAQ (reference sequence). With 5 bases removed from V and 3 bases from J, the gap between germline ends came to 11 bases. The CDR3 runs to 13 residues.